This T cell receptor beta chain was sequenced for a study of human CD4 T cells and Enterobacteriaceae. For the study at large: E. coli, K. pneumoniae, E. aerogenes, S. flexneri, S. sonnei, S. typhimurium, S. aureus were stimuli. Study-level findings and limits: Though polyclonal, Enterobacteriaceae-reactive repertoires held fewer clonotypes than S. aureus- or M. tuberculosis-reactive repertoires.

Assay used: immunoSEQ multiplex PCR; TCRdb lists only in-frame clones, some missing. The profile covers under 1,500 clones, with less than 60% appearing a single time and about 34% taken by the ten largest. Germline-derived CDR1 and CDR2 are MNHEY and SMNVEV (reference sequence). V lost 6 bases to trimming and J lost 8 bases, with 19 bases between them. The CDR3 has 14 residues. Proliferating activated T cells were sorted by FACS as CFSE-low CD25+ ICOS+ after about 6-7 days. Memory CD4+ T cells were CFSE-labeled and cultured 2:1 with antigen-pulsed autologous monocytes. All CD4+ cells other than CD45RA+CCR7+CD95- naive cells were sorted as memory, over 95% pure. Sorted cells lacked CD8+, CD14+, CD16+, CD56+, CD19+ and CD25-bright cells.

This receptor was obtained from a human donor in good health. The source material was bacteria-reactive CD4+ T cells grown in culture. Indicated subset: CFSE-low proliferating memory CD4 T cells sorted after in vitro stimulation with a heat-inactivated bacterium or M. tuberculosis lysate. The chain has TRBV27 and TRBJ1-2; D uncertain. The CDR3 protein is CASRVRREKRGYTF. CDR3 in DNA: TGTGCCAGCAGGGTCCGCCGGGAGAAAAGAGGCTACACCTTC.